This T cell receptor beta chain was captured in a study of Graves' ophthalmopathy and Graves' hyperthyroidism. Findings and caveats of the study: Among thyroid clonotypes expanded above 0.001 frequency, most also appeared in blood.

Notes on this clonotype: Its antigen is not identified.

The CDR3 contains 17 residues. Germline V gene lookup returns CDR1 LNHDA and CDR2 SQIVND (reference sequence). J was trimmed by 2 bases and V by 7 bases; bases with no gene match: 11. Amplification from RNA transcripts yielded the TCR beta CDR3 regions. HTBI primers were employed in first-round RT-PCR, then a second-round multiplex PCR followed. One entry per CDR3 protein, called by TCRdb with MiXCR from the multiplex PCR reads. The sample holds about 740,000 distinct CDR3 sequences; 40% are singletons and the top ten take about 40%. Patients with other autoimmune diseases, uncontrolled infections, pregnancy or lactation were excluded.

The V gene is TRBV19, the J gene TRBJ2-6, with 7 positions matching TRBD2. This sequence was found in an adult man with Graves' ophthalmopathy. Sequenced: peripheral blood. The CDR3 is CASKGGGKGAGANVLTF. The CDR3 bases are TGTGCCAGTAAAGGCGGGGGTAAGGGCGCTGGGGCCAACGTCCTGACTTTC.